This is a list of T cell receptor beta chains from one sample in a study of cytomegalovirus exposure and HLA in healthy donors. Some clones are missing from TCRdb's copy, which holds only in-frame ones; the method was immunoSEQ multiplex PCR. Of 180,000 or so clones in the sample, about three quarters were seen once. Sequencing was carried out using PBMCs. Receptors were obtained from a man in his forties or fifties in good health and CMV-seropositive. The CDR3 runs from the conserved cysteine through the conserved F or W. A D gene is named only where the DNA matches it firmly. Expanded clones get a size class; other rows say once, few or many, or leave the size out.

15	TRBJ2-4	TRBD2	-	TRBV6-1	TGTGCCACCTACAAAGAGCGGGATGCGCGAAACAGTCAGTACTTC	CATYKERDARNSQYF
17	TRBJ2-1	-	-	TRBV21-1	TGTGCCAGTCCAAGGTTCGTCCGGGACTCGCTGATCCGGGAGCAGTTCTTC	CASPRFVRDSLIREQFF
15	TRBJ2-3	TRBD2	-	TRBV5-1	TGCGCCAGCAGCCCCCGGGGGGGCTTCTCAGATACGCAGTATTTT	CASSPRGGFSDTQYF
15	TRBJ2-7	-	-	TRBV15	TGTGCCACCAGCAGAGATATGGGACGGAGGGACGAGCAGTACTTC	CATSRDMGRRDEQYF
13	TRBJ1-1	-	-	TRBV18	TGTGCCAGCTCACCTCAGGTGAACACTGAAGCTTTCTTT	CASSPQVNTEAFF
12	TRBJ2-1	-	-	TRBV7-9	TGTGCCTCTACTACCTCCGCCAATGAGCAGTTCTTC	CASTTSANEQFF
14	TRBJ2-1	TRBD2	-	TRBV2	TGTGCCAGCAAGACCAGCGGGGGGTCCAATGAGCAGTTCTTC	CASKTSGGSNEQFF
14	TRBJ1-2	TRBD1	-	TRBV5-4	TGTGCCAGCAGCTTGGACAGGGGGGGCTATGGCTACACCTTC	CASSLDRGGYGYTF
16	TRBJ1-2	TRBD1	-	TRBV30	TGTGCCTGGGCCCTGGGGGCAGGGGGGACCTTGATAGGCTACACCTTC	CAWALGAGGTLIGYTF
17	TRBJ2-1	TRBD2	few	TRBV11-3	TGTGCCAGCAGCTTAGCTAGCGGGAGGGGGTCCTACAATGAGCAGTTCTTC	CASSLASGRGSYNEQFF
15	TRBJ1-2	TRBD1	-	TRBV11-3	TGTGCCAGCAGCGGAAGGGACAGGGGTGACTATGGCTACACCTTC	CASSGRDRGDYGYTF
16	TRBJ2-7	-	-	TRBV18	TGTGCCAGCTCAACCTCTAGTGTGACTACAAGAGGAGAGCAGTACTTC	CASSTSSVTTRGEQYF
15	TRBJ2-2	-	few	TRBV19	TGTGCCAGTAGTATTTCCATCGGGAGCACCGGGGAGCTGTTTTTT	CASSISIGSTGELFF
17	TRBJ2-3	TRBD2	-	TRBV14	TGTGCCAGCAGCCAAGGCGGACTAGCGGGAGTATCGGATACGCAGTATTTT	CASSQGGLAGVSDTQYF